The 17 T cell receptor beta chains below come from one sample, sequenced in a study of T cells in narcolepsy. Only in-frame clones appear in the TCRdb table, and some are missing; sequencing was by immunoSEQ multiplex PCR. The sample yields just under 30,000 clones, 80% to 90% seen once. Sequenced input: memory (CD45RA-) CD4+ T cells from blood. The receptor set was obtained from a human donor in good health.

V usage is TRBV2 and J usage is TRBJ2-1, with 16 nucleotides matching TRBD2. There are 15 residues in the CDR3. The germline V gene encodes CDR1 SNHLY and CDR2 FYNNEI. Trimming removed 5 bases from V and 9 bases from J; junction bases left unmatched: 4. CDR3: CASSPGLAGGLEQFF. DNA for the CDR3: TGTGCCAGCAGTCCGGGACTAGCGGGGGGGCTTGAGCAGTTCTTC.

The chain uses TRBV9 and TRBJ2-6; D may be TRBD1 (6 bases). The CDR3 loop spans 16 amino acids. The V gene lost 4 bases and the J gene lost 4 bases, with 15 bases spanning the gap. Germline CDR1 is SGDLS and CDR2 is YYNGEE. The CDR3 DNA reads TGTGCCAGCAGCCCGGTGGGGGCTTCAGGGGCCAACGTCCTGACTTTC. Translated: CASSPVGASGANVLTF.

This chain connects TRBV19 to TRBJ1-4; D is possibly TRBD1 (5 bases). Germline CDR1 and CDR2: LNHDA and SQIVND (reference sequence). The CDR3 loop spans 15 amino acids. The V end was cut by 1 base, the J end by 10 bases, with 16 bases between. The CDR3 DNA sequence: TGTGCCAGTAGTATAGTTGGGCAGGGCGGACGAAAACTGTTTTTT. Translation: CASSIVGQGGRKLFF. Full variable domain (missing parts from reference TRBV19 and TRBJ1-4): DGGITQSPKYLFRKEGQNVTLSCEQNLNHDAMYWYRQDPGQGLRLIYYSQIVNDFQKGDIAEGYSVSREKKESFPLTVTSAQKNPTAFYLCASSIVGQGGRKLFFGSGTQLSVL.

This chain links TRBV4-2 with TRBJ2-1; D is ambiguous. This CDR3 comprises 17 residues. Germline-derived CDR1 and CDR2 are LGHNA and YNFKEQ. Trimming cost V 1 base and J 0 bases, with 13 bases left between them. Here the CDR3 reads CASSQVEPTSSYNEQFF. CDR3 coding DNA: TGTGCCAGCAGCCAAGTAGAACCGACCAGCTCCTACAATGAGCAGTTCTTC.

V usage is TRBV7-9 and J usage is TRBJ2-7; 9 bases fit TRBD1. Germline CDR1 and CDR2: SEHNR and FQNEAQ (reference sequence). V dropped 2 bases and J dropped 4; count of bases not matched to a gene: 3. This CDR3 has 14 residues. The CDR3 spells CASSLRDRAYEQYF. For the CDR3, the DNA is TGTGCCAGCAGCTTACGGGACAGGGCGTACGAGCAGTACTTC.

This rearrangement joins TRBV4-2 to TRBJ2-2; D could derive from TRBD1 or TRBD2 (5 bases each). CDR1 is LGHNA, CDR2 YNFKEQ, per germline. Deletions cut 6 bases from V and 6 bases from J, with 14 bases between. The CDR3 covers 14 residues. This CDR3 reads CASRDRGTAGELFF. The DNA of the CDR3 is TGTGCCAGCAGAGATCGGGGCACTGCCGGGGAGCTGTTTTTT.

The CDR3 reads CASSDSGGRLYEQYF. The CDR3 DNA follows: TGTGCCAGCAGTGATTCAGGGGGTAGGCTTTACGAGCAGTACTTC. V and J are TRBV6-1 and TRBJ2-7; 7 positions agree with TRBD1. Germline lookup yields CDR1 MNHNS and CDR2 SASEGT. Losses at the gene ends were 3 bases for V and 4 bases for J; bases not matched to a gene: 9. The CDR3 runs to 15 residues.

The chain joins TRBV5-4 to TRBJ2-7; possibly TRBD2 for D (6 bases). Germline CDR1 reads SGHNT; CDR2 reads YYREEE (reference sequence). CDR3 size: 17 residues. Trimming removed 4 bases at V and 6 bases at J, with 26 bases between. The CDR3 loop is CASSPAHGTSNRGEQYF. The CDR3 DNA sequence: TGTGCCAGCAGCCCTGCCCACGGGACTTCTAACCGGGGCGAGCAGTACTTC.

The table lists this clone with a count of one. The chain combines TRBV5-1 with TRBJ2-2; D gene uncertain. Germline CDR1 and CDR2: SGHRS and YFSETQ. Trimming removed 1 base from V and 4 bases from J, with 8 bases in between. The CDR3 sequence is 14 residues long. CDR3 protein: CASSLTGSTGELFF. CDR3 DNA: TGCGCCAGCAGCTTGACGGGCAGCACCGGGGAGCTGTTTTTT.

The J gene is TRBJ1-1, the V gene TRBV28; TRBD1 might be the D (6 bases). Deletions cut 8 bases from V and 2 bases from J, with 12 bases between. The CDR3 length is 13 residues. Germline loops: CDR1 MDHEN, CDR2 SYDVKM. CDR3 DNA: TGTGCCAGCGGCAACAGGGACAACACTGAAGCTTTCTTT. Its translation is CASGNRDNTEAFF. Using reference TRBV28 and TRBJ1-1 for the parts outside the CDR3, the full variable domain is DVKVTQSSRYLVKRTGEKVFLECVQDMDHENMFWYRQDPGLGLRLIYFSYDVKMKEKGDIPEGYSVSREKKERFSLILESASTNQTSMYLCASGNRDNTEAFFGQGTRLTVV.

The gene calls are TRBV5-1 and TRBJ2-5; perhaps TRBD2 as D (6 bases). Trimming cost V 4 bases and J 3 bases, with 22 bases left between them. The CDR3 has 17 residues. CDR1 SGHRS and CDR2 YFSETQ come from the germline V gene. The CDR3 here is CASSQPRDFNSKETQYF. CDR3 DNA sequence: TGCGCCAGCAGCCAACCCCGGGACTTTAATTCCAAAGAGACCCAGTACTTC.

The J gene is TRBJ1-2, the V gene TRBV27; 7 bases map to TRBD1. Trimming cost V 6 bases and J 8 bases; bases outside gene matches: 6. From germline, CDR1 is MNHEY and CDR2 SMNVEV (reference sequence). This CDR3 is built from 12 residues. In DNA, the CDR3 is TGTGCCAGCAGCCGCGACAGGGAAGGCTACACCTTC. As protein: CASSRDREGYTF.

This chain connects TRBV12-5 to TRBJ1-4; 8 positions agree with TRBD1. The CDR3 contains 14 residues. Looked up from germline, CDR1 is LGHNT and CDR2 is FRNRAP. The J segment lost 6 bases and the V segment lost 2 bases, leaving 2 bases of the junction unmatched. This CDR3 reads CASGLTGGDEKLFF. CDR3 DNA: TGTGCTAGTGGTTTGACAGGGGGGGATGAAAAACTGTTTTTT.

The V gene is TRBV30, the J gene TRBJ1-6; no clear D. This CDR3 has 12 residues. Per the germline V gene, CDR1 is GTSNPN and CDR2 is SVGIG (reference sequence). The V end was cut by 3 bases, the J end by 4 bases, with 4 bases between. The CDR3 protein is CAWRRYNSPLHF. In nucleotides, the CDR3 is TGTGCCTGGAGGCGGTATAATTCACCCCTCCACTTT.

The chain is built from TRBV7-9 and TRBJ2-5; maybe TRBD1 (5 bases). The germline V gene has CDR1 SEHNR and CDR2 FQNEAQ (reference sequence). This CDR3 has 15 amino acids. Trimming pared 3 bases from V and 2 bases from J, leaving 13 bases between. CDR3 protein: CASSFSPTAQETQYF. CDR3 bases: TGTGCCAGCAGCTTTAGCCCGACAGCTCAAGAGACCCAGTACTTC.

This clone was counted between two and nine times. The chain couples TRBV5-1 to TRBJ2-7; 9 bases agree with TRBD1. Trimming removed 5 bases from V and 7 bases from J; junction bases left unmatched: 13. Germline V gives CDR1 SGHRS, CDR2 YFSETQ. The CDR3 runs 15 residues. The CDR3 spells CASRAAGTGRGEQYF. The CDR3 DNA reads as TGCGCCAGCAGAGCGGCGGGGACAGGGAGGGGGGAGCAGTACTTC.

The chain couples TRBV19 to TRBJ1-2, with 9 nucleotides matching TRBD1. Trimming at V came to 11 bases and at J to 1 base, leaving 11 bases not matched to a gene. The CDR3 extends over 15 amino acids. The V gene's germline CDR1 is LNHDA and CDR2 SQIVND (reference sequence). The CDR3: CASRIGQGFNYGYTF. The CDR3 DNA sequence: TGTGCCTCAAGGATAGGACAGGGGTTTAACTATGGCTACACCTTC.